A selection of T cell receptor beta chains follows, all from one sample in a study of shared clonotypes between healthy human individuals. Sequencing used immunoSEQ multiplex PCR; TCRdb keeps in-frame clones, though not all of them. This sample has about 1 million clones, with 65% to 80% found just once. Specimen: memory CD4+ T cells sorted from blood. All receptors derive from a man younger than 30 in good health. The CDR3 runs from the conserved cysteine through the conserved F or W. A D gene is named only where the DNA matches it firmly. Size values are once, few and many counts, or a class for expanded clones, and some rows have none.

cdr3_nt cdr3_aa v_call clone_size d_call j_call
TGTGCCAGCAGTCCGACAGTACTGAATGGCTACACCTTC CASSPTVLNGYTF TRBV28 NA NA TRBJ1-2
TGCAGTGCTAGAGTTCTGAGTGAAGCTTTCTTT CSARVLSEAFF TRBV20-1 few NA TRBJ1-1
TGTGCCAGCAGCTTAGGGTTTCGGACCGGGGAGCTGTTTTTT CASSLGFRTGELFF TRBV7-2 NA NA TRBJ2-2
TGTGCCAGCAGTTTGAGGGGCGGGCAGCCCCAGCATTTT CASSLRGGQPQHF TRBV28 NA NA TRBJ1-5
TGTGCCAGCTCACCGGGACAGAATTCACCCCTCCACTTT CASSPGQNSPLHF TRBV18 few TRBD1 TRBJ1-6
TGTGCCAGCAGCTTAGTTGTGGGTAGCTATGGCTACACCTTC CASSLVVGSYGYTF TRBV7-9 NA NA TRBJ1-2
TGCGCCAGCAGCCAAGGGGACGGGCGAGAGACCCAGTACTTC CASSQGDGRETQYF TRBV4-1 NA NA TRBJ2-5
TGCGCCAGCAGATCCGGGGGGGCCTTGGAGACCCAGTACTTC CASRSGGALETQYF TRBV5-1 NA TRBD2 TRBJ2-5
TGTGCCAGCAGCAAAGTAAGATCGTATAGGGGCCACACCATATATTTT CASSKVRSYRGHTIYF TRBV21-1 once NA TRBJ1-3
TGCGCCAGCTGTTCCGGGACAGTAAATGAAAAACTGTTTTTT CASCSGTVNEKLFF TRBV5-1 NA TRBD1 TRBJ1-4
TGTGCCAGCAGCTTTACTAGCGGGGGGTCCTACGAGCAGTACTTC CASSFTSGGSYEQYF TRBV11-2 NA TRBD2 TRBJ2-7
TGTGCCACCGTAGCAGTGATTACGCAGTATTTT CATVAVITQYF TRBV6-1 NA NA TRBJ2-3
TGTGCCAGCAGTTTTTTTGAACGCACCGGGGAGCTGTTTTTT CASSFFERTGELFF TRBV5-6 NA NA TRBJ2-2
TGTGCCAGCAGCTATAGCCTGTACTCTGGAAACACCATATATTTT CASSYSLYSGNTIYF TRBV11-2 NA NA TRBJ1-3
TGCGCCAGCAGCCAAGGTCCTCTAGCGGGAGGAGTCGGTGAGCAGTTCTTC CASSQGPLAGGVGEQFF TRBV4-3 NA TRBD2 TRBJ2-1
TGTGCCAGCAGCGGCCAGCTTGCGGCTTTCTTT CASSGQLAAFF TRBV2 NA NA TRBJ1-1
TGTGCCAGCAGTTTGTTGCCGGGACAGGGAAGCAATCAGCCCCAGCATTTT CASSLLPGQGSNQPQHF TRBV28 NA TRBD1 TRBJ1-5
TGCGCCAGCTCGGACAGGTCCACCGGGGAGCTGTTTTTT CASSDRSTGELFF TRBV10-1 NA TRBD1 TRBJ2-2
TGTGCCAGCTCACCCATTGGGCCGTATACTAGCACAGATACGCAGTATTTT CASSPIGPYTSTDTQYF TRBV18 NA NA TRBJ2-3
TGTGCCAGCAGCTTAACTTGGAGGGAGACCCAGTACTTC CASSLTWRETQYF TRBV7-3 NA NA TRBJ2-5
TGCACCAGCAGCCAAGATCACGGGGGCTCTGGAAACACCATATATTTT CTSSQDHGGSGNTIYF TRBV1 NA NA TRBJ1-3
TGTGCCAGCAGGAGGGGGGTGGAGGATGAAAAACTGTTTTTT CASRRGVEDEKLFF TRBV6-1 NA NA TRBJ1-4
TGTGCCAGCAGCGTAGATGACTACTATGGCTACACCTTC CASSVDDYYGYTF TRBV9 NA NA TRBJ1-2
TGTGCCAGCAGCAAAAGTGTTTGGGGGAGCAATCAGCCCCAGCATTTT CASSKSVWGSNQPQHF TRBV21-1 NA NA TRBJ1-5
TGTGCTAGTGGTTTGGAGACTAACTATGGCTACACCTTC CASGLETNYGYTF TRBV12-5 NA NA TRBJ1-2
TGTGCCAGCAGCTTAGTTTCAGCGGAGAAGTACTTC CASSLVSAEKYF TRBV7-8 NA NA TRBJ2-7
TGTGCCAGCAGTTACGGAGCCGGACTGTACTTC CASSYGAGLYF TRBV6-5 NA NA TRBJ2-7
TGTGCCAGCAGCTTACCGGGAGCTCTCTACAATGAGCAGTTCTTC CASSLPGALYNEQFF TRBV7-6 NA NA TRBJ2-1
TGTGCCAGCAGCTTAGGGGAGCGACGCTCTGGAAACACCATATATTTT CASSLGERRSGNTIYF TRBV11-2 few NA TRBJ1-3
TGTGCCAGCAGACAGCAGGGGGCGAGCAATCAGCCCCAGCATTTT CASRQQGASNQPQHF TRBV2 NA TRBD1 TRBJ1-5
TGTGCCATCAGTGAGTCAGCACAATTATATGGCTACACCTTC CAISESAQLYGYTF TRBV10-3 NA NA TRBJ1-2
TGCGCCAGCAGCCTGGGACAGCCGAGCTCCTACGAGCAGTACTTC CASSLGQPSSYEQYF TRBV4-1 NA TRBD1 TRBJ2-7
TGTGCCAGCAGTGATTCATCTAGTTGGGGTGAAAAACTGTTTTTT CASSDSSSWGEKLFF TRBV6-1 NA NA TRBJ1-4
TGTGCCTGGAGCCCGGGACTAGCATCCTACGAGCAGTACTTC CAWSPGLASYEQYF TRBV30 NA TRBD2 TRBJ2-7
TGTGCCAGCAGGGGGACAGGGGGCTACTACGAGCAGTACTTC CASRGTGGYYEQYF TRBV6-5 NA TRBD1 TRBJ2-7
TGTGCCAGCAGTCCTTCCAGGACCTACGAGCAGTACTTC CASSPSRTYEQYF TRBV6-6 NA NA TRBJ2-7
TGTGCCAGCAGTGGGAGCAATCAGCCCCAGCATTTT CASSGSNQPQHF TRBV28 few NA TRBJ1-5
TGTGCCAGCAGTGAGGGAAGGTTCGCAGATACGCAGTATTTT CASSEGRFADTQYF TRBV28 NA NA TRBJ2-3
TGCGCCAGCAGCCAAGATGCGGGAGCGAGCACCGGGGAGCTGTTTTTT CASSQDAGASTGELFF TRBV4-1 NA TRBD2 TRBJ2-2
TGTGCCTGGAGTCAAGACAGGGGGTTTGAAAAACTGTTTTTT CAWSQDRGFEKLFF TRBV30 NA TRBD1 TRBJ1-4
TGTGCCAGCAGCGAGGGGACAGTTCCTAGCACAGATACGCAGTATTTT CASSEGTVPSTDTQYF TRBV5-6 NA TRBD1 TRBJ2-3
TGTGCCAGCAGCCCCGGGGGGGCTAGCGGGGGGGCATCTGAGCAGTTCTTC CASSPGGASGGASEQFF TRBV11-2 NA TRBD2 TRBJ2-1
TGTGCCAGCAGTTACTCGAGACCTGATAATTCACCCCTCCACTTT CASSYSRPDNSPLHF TRBV6-6 NA NA TRBJ1-6
TGTGCCACCAGCAGAGATGGCCAGGGGAGGGAGACCCAGTACTTC CATSRDGQGRETQYF TRBV15 NA NA TRBJ2-5
TGTGCTAGTGCTCCTCCCGCTACCGGGACAGGGGCGTTCTTC CASAPPATGTGAFF TRBV12-5 NA TRBD1 TRBJ2-1
TGTGCCAGCAGCTTGTGGGACAGGGACTACAATGAGCAGTTCTTC CASSLWDRDYNEQFF TRBV5-6 once TRBD1 TRBJ2-1
TGTGCCTGGAGTGGCCTAGCGGGGGGGCGGAGAAATGAGCAGTTCTTC CAWSGLAGGRRNEQFF TRBV30 NA TRBD2 TRBJ2-1
TGTGCCAGCAGCCGTGGGCTATGCGCTGAGACGCTCGAGCAGTACTTC CASSRGLCAETLEQYF TRBV7-6 NA NA TRBJ2-7
TGTGCCAGCAGTTCCTCCGGGCCTCTCTCTGGAAACACCATATATTTT CASSSSGPLSGNTIYF TRBV27 NA NA TRBJ1-3
TGTGCCAGCAGTTACGAAGTAGGGGCTGGAAACACCATATATTTT CASSYEVGAGNTIYF TRBV6-6 NA NA TRBJ1-3
TGTGCCTGGAATAGTCATTGGCCCGAGGGCTACAATGAGCAGTTCTTC CAWNSHWPEGYNEQFF TRBV30 NA NA TRBJ2-1
TGTGCCAGCAGCTTAGGGGTTGGGGTTACCGGGGAGCTGTTTTTT CASSLGVGVTGELFF TRBV7-2 NA NA TRBJ2-2
TGTGCCAGCAGCGGTAGCGGGTACAATGAGCAGTTCTTC CASSGSGYNEQFF TRBV2 many TRBD2 TRBJ2-1
TGCGCCAGCAGCTTGGACAGCACATATGGCTACACCTTC CASSLDSTYGYTF TRBV5-1 NA NA TRBJ1-2